Below, 9 T cell receptor beta chains from the same sample are listed, as sequenced in a study of blood T cell repertoires in COVID-19. Profiling relied on immunoSEQ multiplex PCR, and the TCRdb table lists in-frame clones only, not all of them. The data hold around 300,000 clones, with 90% observed a single time. Sequences were obtained from PBMCs or T cells enriched from blood (not recorded which). These receptors came from a woman aged 18-29 years with acute COVID-19.

The V gene is TRBV24-1, the J gene TRBJ2-1; 8 nucleotides agree with TRBD2. The trim removed 3 bases at V and 14 bases at J, leaving 14 bases unmatched. CDR1 is KGHDR and CDR2 is SFDVKD in the germline V gene. The CDR3 runs 15 residues. CDR3 coding DNA: TGTGCCACCAGTGATGATCCGGGACTAGGGCAAGGAGAGTTCTTC. This gives the protein CATSDDPGLGQGEFF.

The chain joins TRBV9 to TRBJ1-5; D is uncertain. The germline V gene has CDR1 SGDLS and CDR2 YYNGEE. Trimming shortened V by 0 bases and J by 6 bases, and 10 bases separated the two germline ends. This CDR3 contains 14 residues. CDR3 sequence: CASSVVGEGQPQHF. The CDR3 region has the DNA TGTGCCAGCAGCGTAGTGGGAGAAGGTCAGCCCCAGCATTTT.

The chain joins TRBV20-1 to TRBJ1-2; no clear D. Germline V CDR1 and CDR2: DFQATT, SNEGSKA (reference sequence). The CDR3 is 10 amino acids. The V end lost 6 bases, the J end lost 5 bases, and 7 bases lay between the germline ends. CDR3 DNA: TGCAGTGCCTCCCGTTATGGCTACACCTTC. Residues: CSASRYGYTF.

The chain employs TRBV2 and TRBJ2-7, with TRBD1 matching over 9 bases. The ends lost 4 bases at V and 3 bases at J; junction bases unmatched: 7. Looked up from germline, CDR1 is SNHLY and CDR2 is FYNNEI. The CDR3 is made up of 15 amino acids. CDR3 sequence: CASSGELGQGYEQYF. CDR3 coding DNA: TGTGCCAGCAGTGGGGAACTGGGACAGGGCTACGAGCAGTACTTC.

This clone showed up just a few times. The CDR3 DNA is TGTGCCAGTAGTCCCACACATTCATCCGAGCAGTACTTC. Protein product: CASSPTHSSEQYF. The V call is TRBV19, the J call TRBJ2-7, with D unclear. The ends were cut back, 5 bases at V and 6 bases at J, with 14 bases in the middle. The CDR3 is 13 residues long. The V gene's germline CDR1 is LNHDA and CDR2 SQIVND (reference sequence).

The rearrangement joins TRBV3-1 (or the pseudogene TRBV3-2) to TRBJ2-7; possible D gene TRBD1, 6 bases. V lost 6 bases and J 4 bases, leaving 19 bases between the germline ends. The length of the CDR3 is 15 residues. Germline V gene data show CDR1 as LGHDT and CDR2 as YNNKEL (reference sequence). The CDR3: CASRFSGDKLYEQYF. The CDR3, as DNA: TGTGCCAGCAGGTTTTCAGGGGACAAGTTATACGAGCAGTACTTC.

The CDR3 DNA sequence: TGTGCCAGCAGTGCCAGACTAGCGGGAGGGCCTTATTTTCCCGGGGAGCTGTTTTTT. As protein: CASSARLAGGPYFPGELFF. The chain links TRBV28 to TRBJ2-2; the match to TRBD2 covers 14 bases. This CDR3 comprises 19 residues. Germline V lookup: CDR1 MDHEN, CDR2 SYDVKM. V was pared by 5 bases and J by 6 bases, with 14 bases of the junction left unmatched.

The V and J genes are TRBV9 and TRBJ2-1; weak D call: TRBD1 (7 bases). The CDR3 loop spans 15 amino acids. Trimming removed 3 bases at V and 4 bases at J, with 14 bases between. Germline V lookup: CDR1 SGDLS, CDR2 YYNGEE. As DNA, the CDR3 is TGTGCCAGCAGCGCCAGGGGGGACAGATACAATGAGCAGTTCTTC. Translated: CASSARGDRYNEQFF.

The chain couples TRBV19 to TRBJ2-7; D is perhaps TRBD1 (5 bases). V was shortened by 5 bases and J by 3 bases, with 8 bases between the two germline ends. Germline V lookup: CDR1 LNHDA, CDR2 SQIVND (reference sequence). This CDR3 is 12 amino acids long. CDR3 nucleotides: TGTGCCAGTAGTCCGGACATCTACGAGCAGTACTTC. This sequence encodes CASSPDIYEQYF. Looking up the rest from reference TRBV19 and TRBJ2-7 gives the full variable domain: DGGITQSPKYLFRKEGQNVTLSCEQNLNHDAMYWYRQDPGQGLRLIYYSQIVNDFQKGDIAEGYSVSREKKESFPLTVTSAQKNPTAFYLCASSPDIYEQYFGPGTRLTVT.